One sample yielded the 5 T cell receptor beta chains listed below, sequenced in a study of technical replicates of blood from a few donors. Profiling relied on immunoSEQ multiplex PCR, and the TCRdb table lists in-frame clones only, not all of them. Among tens of thousands of clones listed, roughly four fifths were seen once. Sequenced sample: PBMCs. The receptors shown here come from a human donor in good health. Some clones in this sample may be carry-over from other donors' samples.

V and J are TRBV18 and TRBJ2-2, with 7 positions matching TRBD2. The length of the CDR3 is 13 residues. Germline values: CDR1 KGHSH, CDR2 LQKENI. Unmatched junction bases numbered 4, after V lost 3 bases and J lost 9 bases. The CDR3 nucleotides read TGTGCCAGCTCACCGGGAGGGGCCCGGGAGCTGTTTTTT. The encoded protein is CASSPGGARELFF.

V is TRBV27 and J is TRBJ2-5, with D perhaps TRBD1 (5 bases). The CDR3 spans 14 residues. Germline assignment: CDR1 MNHEY and CDR2 SMNVEV (reference sequence). The germline V and J ends were trimmed by 5 bases and 4 bases, with 14 bases remaining between them. The CDR3, as DNA: TGTGCCAGCAGTCCAGGGTTTCGGGCAGAGACCCAGTACTTC. Protein product: CASSPGFRAETQYF.

The V gene is TRBV9, the J gene TRBJ2-7; D is uncertain. The CDR3 is 14 residues long. The germline gives CDR1 SGDLS, CDR2 YYNGEE. Trimming pared 0 bases from V and 6 bases from J, leaving 13 bases between. CDR3 loop: CASSVDPGTSEQYF. CDR3 in DNA: TGTGCCAGCAGCGTAGATCCAGGTACGAGCGAGCAGTACTTC.

The chain employs TRBV4-1 and TRBJ1-3, with 7 positions matching TRBD1. Germline trimming cut 2 bases from V and 2 bases from J; bases unmatched to any gene: 12. From germline, CDR1 is MGHRA and CDR2 YSYEKL. CDR3 length equals 18 residues. The CDR3 loop is CASSQIVPQGPPGNTIYF. The CDR3 coding sequence is TGCGCCAGCAGCCAAATAGTGCCACAGGGGCCTCCTGGAAACACCATATATTTT.

This chain uses TRBV7-9 with TRBJ1-1; 8 bases line up with TRBD1. Germline V gene lookup returns CDR1 SEHNR and CDR2 FQNEAQ (reference sequence). The V gene end was trimmed by 7 bases and the J gene end by 0 bases; junction bases not matched to a gene: 4. This CDR3 region has 14 residues. CDR3 in amino acids: CASTPRGLNTEAFF. In DNA form, the CDR3 reads TGTGCCAGCACCCCCAGGGGGCTGAACACTGAAGCTTTCTTT.